This T cell receptor (beta chain) appears in the sequencing data of a study of cytomegalovirus exposure and HLA in healthy donors. The wider study: The approximately 110 validation repertoires and the roughly 670 first-cohort repertoires shared a platform, a later analysis reported. The study, taken as a whole, reports: TCR sequences were mostly rare, though some public TCRs occurred in many donors.

The repertoire was sequenced with immunoSEQ multiplex PCR; TCRdb's copy has only in-frame clones and lacks some. This sample carries hundreds of thousands of clones, 70% to 90% of them seen once, and the ten largest clones take 0.8% to 0.85%. The count of this clone is one. Its matching antigen is unknown. This TCR came from a woman aged 18-29 years in good health and CMV-seronegative. Sequenced material: PBMCs.

The CDR3 reads CASSLQGVRIYEQYF. CDR3 DNA: TGTGCCAGCAGTTTACAGGGGGTACGGATTTACGAGCAGTACTTC. J is TRBJ2-7 and V is TRBV27; 7 bases are shared with TRBD1. This CDR3 comprises 15 residues. Germline-derived CDR1 and CDR2 are MNHEY and SMNVEV (reference sequence). Trimming took 2 bases from V and 4 from J; bases not matched to a gene: 8.